A selection of T cell receptor beta chains follows, all from one sample in a study of control samples from healthy donors and cancer patients. Data came from immunoSEQ multiplex PCR; TCRdb stores just in-frame clones and leaves some out. The sample lists under 70,000 clones, approximately 95% seen once, with around 0.99% in the top ten. Sequenced material: blood. Receptors originate from a woman aged 18-29 years in good health. The CDR3 runs from the conserved cysteine through the conserved F or W. D genes are given only for firm matches. Clone size is given for some rows only: seen once, a few or many times, or a class if the clone is expanded.

TRBJ2-3 - 15 - TRBV11-2 CASSLVPLSTDTQYF TGTGCCAGCAGCTTAGTACCCCTTAGCACAGATACGCAGTATTTT
TRBJ1-2 TRBD1 16 - TRBV7-2 CASSDRGKSLNYGYTF TGTGCCAGCAGCGACAGGGGGAAGTCGTTAAACTATGGCTACACCTTC
TRBJ1-1 - 12 once TRBV7-9 CASSLALTEAFF TGTGCCAGCAGCTTAGCTTTAACTGAAGCTTTCTTT
TRBJ1-2 - 13 - TRBV2 CASSESGGDGYTF TGTGCCAGCAGTGAATCGGGGGGCGATGGCTACACCTTC
TRBJ1-1 - 13 - TRBV10-1 CASTPTVGGEAFF TGCGCCAGCACTCCGACAGTAGGGGGTGAAGCTTTCTTT
TRBJ1-6 TRBD1 14 - TRBV5-4 CASSLDRGQSPLHF TGTGCCAGCAGCCTGGACAGGGGGCAATCACCCCTCCACTTT
TRBJ2-3 - 16 - TRBV4-3 CASSQDGAVATDTQYF TGCGCCAGCAGCCAAGATGGGGCAGTTGCCACAGATACGCAGTATTTT
TRBJ2-7 - 12 once TRBV29-1 CSVEQGSYEQYF TGCAGCGTTGAGCAAGGCTCCTACGAGCAGTACTTC
TRBJ2-1 TRBD2 18 - TRBV11-2 CASSQWTSGGTMDNEQFF TGTGCCAGCAGCCAATGGACTAGCGGGGGCACCATGGACAATGAGCAGTTCTTC
TRBJ1-1 TRBD1 14 - TRBV2 CASSEGQGGTEAFF TGTGCCAGCAGTGAAGGACAGGGGGGCACTGAAGCTTTCTTT
TRBJ2-7 - 14 - TRBV21-1 CASSPEGAAYEQYF TGTGCCAGCAGCCCCGAAGGAGCTGCCTACGAGCAGTACTTC
TRBJ2-2 TRBD2 15 - TRBV5-1 CASSNGLAYTGELFF TGCGCCAGCAGCAACGGACTAGCTTACACCGGGGAGCTGTTTTTT
TRBJ1-1 - 14 - TRBV27 CASTHSNGGTEAFF TGTGCCAGCACCCACAGCAACGGAGGCACTGAAGCTTTCTTT
TRBJ1-2 TRBD1 15 - TRBV7-9 CASSPGDRAWYGYTF TGTGCCAGCAGCCCCGGGGACAGGGCTTGGTATGGCTACACCTTC
TRBJ1-1 TRBD1 16 - TRBV11-2 CASSFRAGTANTEAFF TGTGCCAGCAGCTTTCGAGCCGGGACAGCGAACACTGAAGCTTTCTTT
TRBJ1-1 - 12 - TRBV6-5 CASEADYTEAFF TGTGCCAGCGAGGCGGACTACACTGAAGCTTTCTTT
TRBJ2-2 - 15 - TRBV6-6 CASNALLGNTGELFF TGTGCCAGCAACGCATTACTAGGGAACACCGGGGAGCTGTTTTTT
TRBJ1-4 TRBD1 14 - TRBV2 CASSGRTGQEKLFF TGTGCCAGCAGCGGAAGGACAGGGCAGGAAAAACTGTTTTTT
TRBJ2-7 - 13 - TRBV4-1 CASSQDIVTEQYF TGCGCCAGCAGCCAAGATATCGTCACCGAGCAGTACTTC
TRBJ1-1 - 12 - TRBV19 CASSIGATEAFF TGTGCCAGTAGTATTGGTGCTACTGAAGCTTTCTTT
TRBJ1-1 - 12 - TRBV29-1 CSVSRGNTEAFF TGCAGCGTATCCAGGGGCAACACTGAAGCTTTCTTT
TRBJ2-1 - 11 - TRBV30 CAWTRRNEQFF TGTGCCTGGACGCGCCGGAATGAGCAGTTCTTC
TRBJ1-5 - 13 - TRBV12-3/TRBV12-4 CASSLLENQPQHF TGTGCCAGCAGTCTCCTAGAGAATCAGCCCCAGCATTTT
TRBJ2-5 - 15 - TRBV2 CASSETTYSQETQYF TGTGCCAGCAGTGAAACCACCTACTCCCAAGAGACCCAGTACTTC
TRBJ1-6 - 13 - TRBV6-4 CASSREDNSPLHF TGTGCCAGCAGCCGGGAAGATAATTCACCCCTCCACTTT
TRBJ2-5 - 10 - TRBV30 CAWYRETQYF TGTGCCTGGTACAGGGAGACCCAGTACTTC
TRBJ1-4 - 12 - TRBV7-8 CASSLVPEKLFF TGTGCCAGCAGCTTAGTGCCTGAAAAACTGTTTTTT
TRBJ1-2 TRBD1 15 - TRBV13 CASSNARTGVYGYTF TGTGCCAGCAGCAACGCGAGGACAGGGGTCTATGGCTACACCTTC
TRBJ1-1 - 11 - TRBV20-1 CSASQPTEAFF TGCAGTGCTAGTCAGCCCACTGAAGCTTTCTTT
TRBJ1-4 - 12 - TRBV6-5 CASRGTAEKLFF TGTGCCAGCAGAGGGACGGCTGAAAAACTGTTTTTT
TRBJ2-4 - 14 - TRBV28 CASTSGLAKNIQYF TGTGCCAGCACCAGCGGGCTAGCCAAAAACATTCAGTACTTC
TRBJ2-5 TRBD2 18 - TRBV5-5 CASSLRLAGGQLQETQYF TGTGCCAGCAGCTTAAGACTAGCGGGGGGACAACTCCAAGAGACCCAGTACTTC
TRBJ1-2 - 15 - TRBV5-3 CARSLIRGGDYGYTF TGTGCCAGAAGCTTGATAAGGGGGGGAGACTATGGCTACACCTTC
TRBJ1-1 - 16 - TRBV7-2 CASSFGPNPKNTEAFF TGTGCCAGCAGCTTTGGTCCCAACCCCAAGAACACTGAAGCTTTCTTT
TRBJ1-1 - 14 - TRBV7-2 CASSRTLTGREAFF TGTGCCAGCAGCCGTACCCTCACAGGTAGGGAAGCTTTCTTT